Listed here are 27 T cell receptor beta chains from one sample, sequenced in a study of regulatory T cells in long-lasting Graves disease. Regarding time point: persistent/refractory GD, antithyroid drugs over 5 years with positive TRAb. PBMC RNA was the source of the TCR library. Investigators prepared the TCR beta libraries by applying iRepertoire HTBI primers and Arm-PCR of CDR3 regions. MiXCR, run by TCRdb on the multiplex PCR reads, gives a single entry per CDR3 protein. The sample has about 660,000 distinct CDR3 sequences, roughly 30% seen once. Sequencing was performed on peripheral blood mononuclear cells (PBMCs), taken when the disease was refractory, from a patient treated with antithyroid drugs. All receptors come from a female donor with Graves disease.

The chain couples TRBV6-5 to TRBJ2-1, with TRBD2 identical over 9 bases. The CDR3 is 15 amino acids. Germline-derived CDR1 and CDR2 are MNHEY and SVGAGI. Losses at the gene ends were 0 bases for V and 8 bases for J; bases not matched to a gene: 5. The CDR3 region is CASSYSAGGWYEQFF. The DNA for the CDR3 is TGTGCCAGCAGTTACTCGGCGGGAGGGTGGTATGAGCAGTTCTTC.

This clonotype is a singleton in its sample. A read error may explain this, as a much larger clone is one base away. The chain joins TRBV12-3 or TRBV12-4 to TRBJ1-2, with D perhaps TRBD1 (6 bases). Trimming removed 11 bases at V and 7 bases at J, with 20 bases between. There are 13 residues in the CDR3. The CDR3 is CACNLQGWSGYTF. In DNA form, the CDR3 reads TGTGCCTGCAACTTACAGGGTTGGAGTGGCTACACCTTC.

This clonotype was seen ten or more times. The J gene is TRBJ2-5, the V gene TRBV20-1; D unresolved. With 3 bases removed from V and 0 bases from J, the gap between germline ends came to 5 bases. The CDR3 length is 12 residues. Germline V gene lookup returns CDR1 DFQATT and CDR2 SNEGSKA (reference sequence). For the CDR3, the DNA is TGCAGTGCTAGGGGGTACCAAGAGACCCAGTACTTC. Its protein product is CSARGYQETQYF.

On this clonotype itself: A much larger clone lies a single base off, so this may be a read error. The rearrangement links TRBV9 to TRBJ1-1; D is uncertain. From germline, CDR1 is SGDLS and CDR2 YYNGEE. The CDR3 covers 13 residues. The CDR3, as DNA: TGTGCCCGCAGCCCCTGGGCCAACACTGAAGCTTTCTTT. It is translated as CARSPWANTEAFF.

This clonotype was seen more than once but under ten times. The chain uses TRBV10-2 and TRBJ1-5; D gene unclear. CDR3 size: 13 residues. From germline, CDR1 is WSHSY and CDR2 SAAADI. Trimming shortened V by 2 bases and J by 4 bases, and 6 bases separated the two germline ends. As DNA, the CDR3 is TGCGCCAGCAGTGAGGATCCTAATCAGCCCCAGCATTTT. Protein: CASSEDPNQPQHF.

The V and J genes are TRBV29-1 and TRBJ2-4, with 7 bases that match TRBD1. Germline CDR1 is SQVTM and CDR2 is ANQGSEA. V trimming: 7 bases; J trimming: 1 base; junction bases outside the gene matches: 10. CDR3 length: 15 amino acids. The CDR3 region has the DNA TGCAGCGCCCTGACAGGGACCCACGCCAAAAACATTCAGTACTTC. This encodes CSALTGTHAKNIQYF.

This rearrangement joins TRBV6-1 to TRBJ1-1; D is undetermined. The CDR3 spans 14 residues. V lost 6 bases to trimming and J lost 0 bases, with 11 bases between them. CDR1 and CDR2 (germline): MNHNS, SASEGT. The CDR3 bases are TGTGCCAGCAGAAACGGCGGATTGAACACTGAAGCTTTCTTT. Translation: CASRNGGLNTEAFF.

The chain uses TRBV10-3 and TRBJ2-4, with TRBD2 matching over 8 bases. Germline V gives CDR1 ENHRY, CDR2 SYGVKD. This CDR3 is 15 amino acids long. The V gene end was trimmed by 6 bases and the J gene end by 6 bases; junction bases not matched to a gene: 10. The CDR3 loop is CAIREAGAGVNIQYF. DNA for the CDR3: TGTGCCATCAGAGAAGCGGGAGCGGGTGTAAACATTCAGTACTTC.

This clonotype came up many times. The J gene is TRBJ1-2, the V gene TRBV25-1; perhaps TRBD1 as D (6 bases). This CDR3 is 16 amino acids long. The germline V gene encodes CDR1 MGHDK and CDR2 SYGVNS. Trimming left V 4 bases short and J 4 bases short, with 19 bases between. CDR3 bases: TGTGCCAGCAGTGCCGGGGACACACGGCAGACCTATGGCTACACCTTC. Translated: CASSAGDTRQTYGYTF.

The DNA of the CDR3 is TGTGCCAGCAGCGGACGGACAGAGGTCTATGGCTACACCTTC. As protein: CASSGRTEVYGYTF. J is TRBJ1-2 and V is TRBV9; weak D call: TRBD1 (6 bases). The CDR3 spans 14 residues. CDR1 and CDR2 from the germline V gene are SGDLS and YYNGEE. V shed 3 bases and J shed 4 bases, with 13 bases lying between them.

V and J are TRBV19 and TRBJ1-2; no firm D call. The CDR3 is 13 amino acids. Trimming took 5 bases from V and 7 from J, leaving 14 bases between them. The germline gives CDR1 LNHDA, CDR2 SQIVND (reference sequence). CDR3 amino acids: CASSGSGFRGYTF. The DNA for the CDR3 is TGTGCCAGTAGTGGGTCCGGGTTCCGTGGCTACACCTTC.

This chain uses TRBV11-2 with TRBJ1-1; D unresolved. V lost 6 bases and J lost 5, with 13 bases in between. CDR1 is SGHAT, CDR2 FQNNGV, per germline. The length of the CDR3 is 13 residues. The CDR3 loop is CASSLFAWTEAFF. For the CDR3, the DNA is TGTGCCAGCAGTCTATTCGCGTGGACTGAAGCTTTCTTT.

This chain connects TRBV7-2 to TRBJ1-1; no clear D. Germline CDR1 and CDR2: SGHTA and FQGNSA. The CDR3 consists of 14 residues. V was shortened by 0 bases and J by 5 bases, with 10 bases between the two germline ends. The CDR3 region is CASSLAASGTEAFF. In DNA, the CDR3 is TGTGCCAGCAGCTTAGCGGCGTCGGGGACTGAAGCTTTCTTT.

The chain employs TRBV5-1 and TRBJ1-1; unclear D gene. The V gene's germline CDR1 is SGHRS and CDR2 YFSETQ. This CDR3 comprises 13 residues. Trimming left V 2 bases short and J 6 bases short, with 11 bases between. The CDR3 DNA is TGCGCCAGCAGCTTTTCGGGAAGCCCTGAAGCTTTCTTT. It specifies CASSFSGSPEAFF.

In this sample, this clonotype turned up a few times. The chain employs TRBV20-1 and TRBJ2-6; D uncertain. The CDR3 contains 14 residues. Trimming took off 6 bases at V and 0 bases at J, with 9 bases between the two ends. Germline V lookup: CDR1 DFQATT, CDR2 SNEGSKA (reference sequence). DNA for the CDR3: TGCAGTGCACCCAGCGCCTCTGGGGCCAACGTCCTGACTTTC. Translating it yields CSAPSASGANVLTF.

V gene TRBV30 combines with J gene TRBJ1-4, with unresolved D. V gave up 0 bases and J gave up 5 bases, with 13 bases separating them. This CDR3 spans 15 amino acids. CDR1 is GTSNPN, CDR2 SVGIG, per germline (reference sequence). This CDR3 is CAWSVGRVINEKLFF. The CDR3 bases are TGTGCCTGGAGTGTAGGAAGGGTGATAAATGAAAAACTGTTTTTT. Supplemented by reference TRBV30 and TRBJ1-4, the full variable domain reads SQTIHQWPATLVQPVGSPLSLECTVEGTSNPNLYWYRQAAGRGLQLLFYSVGIGQISSEVPQNLSASRPQDRQFILSSKKLLLSDSGFYLCAWSVGRVINEKLFFGSGTQLSVL.

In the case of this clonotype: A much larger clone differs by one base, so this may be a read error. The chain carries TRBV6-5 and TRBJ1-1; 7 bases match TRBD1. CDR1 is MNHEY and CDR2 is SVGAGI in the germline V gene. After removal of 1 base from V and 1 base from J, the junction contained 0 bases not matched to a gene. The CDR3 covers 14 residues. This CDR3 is CASSYWTGNTEAFF. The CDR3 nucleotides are TGTGCCAGCAGTTACTGGACAGGGAACACTGAAGCTTTCTTT.

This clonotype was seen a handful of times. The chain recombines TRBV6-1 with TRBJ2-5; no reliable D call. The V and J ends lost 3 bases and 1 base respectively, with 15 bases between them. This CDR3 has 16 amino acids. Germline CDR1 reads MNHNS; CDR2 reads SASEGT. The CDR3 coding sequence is TGTGCCAGCAGTGAGAGACGACTCATATCCCAAGAGACCCAGTACTTC. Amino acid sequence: CASSERRLISQETQYF.

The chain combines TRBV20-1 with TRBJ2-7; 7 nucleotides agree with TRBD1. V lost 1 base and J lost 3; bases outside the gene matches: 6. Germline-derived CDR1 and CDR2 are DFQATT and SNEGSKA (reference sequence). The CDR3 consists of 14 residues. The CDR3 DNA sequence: TGCAGTGCTAGAGCCAGGGACAGATTCTACGAGCAGTACTTC. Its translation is CSARARDRFYEQYF.

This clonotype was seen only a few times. CDR3 loop: CASSLARLEQQYF. CDR3 DNA sequence: TGCGCCAGCAGCTTGGCTCGACTCGAACAGCAGTACTTC. The chain combines TRBV5-1 with TRBJ2-7; D ambiguous. Germline values: CDR1 SGHRS, CDR2 YFSETQ. Trimming removed 0 bases from V and 8 bases from J, with 12 bases in between. The CDR3 extends over 13 amino acids.

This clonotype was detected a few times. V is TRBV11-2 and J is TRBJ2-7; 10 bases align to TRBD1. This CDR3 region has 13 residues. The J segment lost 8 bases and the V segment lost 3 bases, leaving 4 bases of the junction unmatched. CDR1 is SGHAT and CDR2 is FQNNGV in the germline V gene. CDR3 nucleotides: TGTGCCAGCAGCTTGACAGGGGGCGATCAGCAGTACTTC. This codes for CASSLTGGDQQYF.

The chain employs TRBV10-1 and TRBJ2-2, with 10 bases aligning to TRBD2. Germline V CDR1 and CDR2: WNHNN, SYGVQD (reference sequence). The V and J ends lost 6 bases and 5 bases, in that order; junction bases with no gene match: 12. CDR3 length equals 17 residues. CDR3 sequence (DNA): TGCGCCAGCAGGCGAACTAGCGGGAAGAGGGTTACCGGGGAGCTGTTTTTT. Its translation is CASRRTSGKRVTGELFF.

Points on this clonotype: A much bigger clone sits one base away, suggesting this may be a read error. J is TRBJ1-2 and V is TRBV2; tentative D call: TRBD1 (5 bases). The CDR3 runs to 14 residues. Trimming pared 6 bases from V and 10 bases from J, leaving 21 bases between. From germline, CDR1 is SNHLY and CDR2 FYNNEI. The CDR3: CASRSWGSGGDYTF. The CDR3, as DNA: TGTGCCAGCAGATCTTGGGGGAGCGGGGGTGACTACACCTTC. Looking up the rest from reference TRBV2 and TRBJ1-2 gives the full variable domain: EPEVTQTPSHQVTQMGQEVILRCVPISNHLYFYWYRQILGQKVEFLVSFYNNEISEKSEIFDDQFSVERPDGSNFTLKIRSTKLEDSAMYFCASRSWGSGGDYTFGSGTRLTVV.

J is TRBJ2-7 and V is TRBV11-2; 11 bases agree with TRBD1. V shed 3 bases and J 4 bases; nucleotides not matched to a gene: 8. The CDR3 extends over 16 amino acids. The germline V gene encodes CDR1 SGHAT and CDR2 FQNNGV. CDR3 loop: CASSFSSGTGGYEQYF. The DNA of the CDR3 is TGTGCCAGCAGCTTCAGCTCCGGGACAGGGGGTTACGAGCAGTACTTC.

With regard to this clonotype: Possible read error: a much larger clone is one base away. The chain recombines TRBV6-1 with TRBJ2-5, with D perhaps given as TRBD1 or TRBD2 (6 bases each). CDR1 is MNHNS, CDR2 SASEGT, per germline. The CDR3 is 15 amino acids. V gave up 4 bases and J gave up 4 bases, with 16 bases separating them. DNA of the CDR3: TGTGCCAGCAGTGGATCAGCGGGCAGGGGAGAGACCCAGTACTTC. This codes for CASSGSAGRGETQYF.

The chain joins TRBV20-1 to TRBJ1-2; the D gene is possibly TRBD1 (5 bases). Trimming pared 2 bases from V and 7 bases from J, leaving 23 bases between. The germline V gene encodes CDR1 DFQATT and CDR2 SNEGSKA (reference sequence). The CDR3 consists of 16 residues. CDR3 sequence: CSARTGEHRRGGGYTF. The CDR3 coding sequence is TGCAGTGCTAGAACAGGCGAGCACCGCCGGGGGGGTGGCTACACCTTC.

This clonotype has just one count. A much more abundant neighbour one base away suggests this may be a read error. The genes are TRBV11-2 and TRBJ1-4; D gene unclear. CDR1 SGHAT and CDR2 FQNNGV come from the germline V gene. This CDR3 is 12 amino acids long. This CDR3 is CVSSSIPEKLFF. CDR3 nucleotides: TGTGTCAGCAGCTCCATCCCTGAAAAACTGTTTTTT.